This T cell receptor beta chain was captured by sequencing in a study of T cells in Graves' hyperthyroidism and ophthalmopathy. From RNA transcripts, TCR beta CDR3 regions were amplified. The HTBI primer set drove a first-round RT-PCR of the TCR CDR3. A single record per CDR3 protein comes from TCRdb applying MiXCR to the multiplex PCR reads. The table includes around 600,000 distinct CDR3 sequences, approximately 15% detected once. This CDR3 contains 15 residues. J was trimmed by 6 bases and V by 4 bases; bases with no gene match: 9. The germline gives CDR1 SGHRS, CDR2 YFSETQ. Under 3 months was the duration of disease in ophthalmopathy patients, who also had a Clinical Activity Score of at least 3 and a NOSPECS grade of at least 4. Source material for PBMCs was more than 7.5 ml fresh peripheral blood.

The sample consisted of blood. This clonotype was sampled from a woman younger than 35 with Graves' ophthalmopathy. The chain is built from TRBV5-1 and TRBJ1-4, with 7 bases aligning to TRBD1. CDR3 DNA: TGCGCCAGCAGCCCGGCGGGGACAGCGGATGAAAAACTGTTTTTT. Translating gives CASSPAGTADEKLFF.